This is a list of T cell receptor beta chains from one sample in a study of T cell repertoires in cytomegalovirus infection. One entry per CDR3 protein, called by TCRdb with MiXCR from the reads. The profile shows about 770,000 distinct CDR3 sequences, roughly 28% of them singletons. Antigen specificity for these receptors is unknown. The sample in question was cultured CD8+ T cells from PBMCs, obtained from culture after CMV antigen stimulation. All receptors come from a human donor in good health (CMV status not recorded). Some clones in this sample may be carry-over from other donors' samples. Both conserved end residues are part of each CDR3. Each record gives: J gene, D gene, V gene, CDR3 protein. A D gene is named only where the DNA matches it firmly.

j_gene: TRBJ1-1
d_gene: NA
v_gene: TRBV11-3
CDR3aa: CARRFSEAFF

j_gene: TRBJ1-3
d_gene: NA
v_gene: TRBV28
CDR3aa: CASSLWKGGTGNTIYF

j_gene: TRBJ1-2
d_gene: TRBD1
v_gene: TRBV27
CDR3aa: CASSPGGANYGYTF

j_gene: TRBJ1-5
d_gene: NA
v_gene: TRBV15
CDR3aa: CATSRELEDQPQHF

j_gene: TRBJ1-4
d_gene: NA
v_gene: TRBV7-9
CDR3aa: CASSFNTGSGEKLFF

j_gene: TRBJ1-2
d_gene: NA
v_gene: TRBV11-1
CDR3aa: CASSLTGYGGYTF

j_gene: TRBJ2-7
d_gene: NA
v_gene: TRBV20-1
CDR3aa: CSARRQGYEQYF

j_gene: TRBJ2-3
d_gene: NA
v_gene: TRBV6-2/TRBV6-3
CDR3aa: CASSYYEGQNADTQYF

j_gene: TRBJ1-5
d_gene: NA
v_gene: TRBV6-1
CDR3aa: CASSDDSSNQPQHF

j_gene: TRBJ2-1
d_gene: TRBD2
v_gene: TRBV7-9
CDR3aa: CASSLVGGRNNEQFF

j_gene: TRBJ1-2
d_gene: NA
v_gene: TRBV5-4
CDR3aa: CASSLGEVYGYTF

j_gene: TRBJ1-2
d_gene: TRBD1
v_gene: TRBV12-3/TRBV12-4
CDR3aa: CASSSRDRGTYGYTF

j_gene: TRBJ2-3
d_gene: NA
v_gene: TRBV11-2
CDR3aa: CASSFSRGGAPDTQYF

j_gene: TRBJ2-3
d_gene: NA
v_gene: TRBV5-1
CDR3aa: CASSGSGGLTDTQYF

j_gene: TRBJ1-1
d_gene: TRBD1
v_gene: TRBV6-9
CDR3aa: CASIHGQGEAFF

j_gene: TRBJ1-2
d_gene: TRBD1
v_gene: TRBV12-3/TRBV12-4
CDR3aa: CASSLRTGYGYTF

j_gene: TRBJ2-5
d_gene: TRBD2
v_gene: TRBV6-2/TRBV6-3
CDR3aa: CASSYSQLAGGTQYF

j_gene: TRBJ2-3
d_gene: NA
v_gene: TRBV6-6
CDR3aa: CASSYHSGDDTQYF

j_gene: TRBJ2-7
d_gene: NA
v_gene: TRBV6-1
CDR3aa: CASSEAGPHPYEQYF

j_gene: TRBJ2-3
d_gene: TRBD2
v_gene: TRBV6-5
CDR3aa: CASSKTSGGYTDTQYF

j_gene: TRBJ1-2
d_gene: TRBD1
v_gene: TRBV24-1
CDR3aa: CATSQGGYGYTF

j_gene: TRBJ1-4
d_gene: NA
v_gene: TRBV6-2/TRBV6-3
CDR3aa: CASSYYTGKLFF